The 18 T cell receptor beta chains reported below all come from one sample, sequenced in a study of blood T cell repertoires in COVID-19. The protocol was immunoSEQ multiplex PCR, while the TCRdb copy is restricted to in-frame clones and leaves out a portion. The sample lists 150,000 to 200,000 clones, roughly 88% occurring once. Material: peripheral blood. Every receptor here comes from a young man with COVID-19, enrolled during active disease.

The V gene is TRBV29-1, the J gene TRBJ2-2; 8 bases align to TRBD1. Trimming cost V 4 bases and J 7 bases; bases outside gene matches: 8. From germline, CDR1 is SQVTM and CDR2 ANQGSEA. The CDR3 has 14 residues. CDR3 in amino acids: CSVVDRVSGGELFF. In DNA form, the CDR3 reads TGCAGCGTTGTGGACAGGGTATCGGGCGGGGAGCTGTTTTTT.

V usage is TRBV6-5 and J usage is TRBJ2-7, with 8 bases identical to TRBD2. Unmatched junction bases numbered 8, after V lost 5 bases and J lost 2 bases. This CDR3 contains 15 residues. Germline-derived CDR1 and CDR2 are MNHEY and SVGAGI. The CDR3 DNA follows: TGTGCCAGCAGTCCCTCCGGCGGGGGGACCTACGAGCAGTACTTC. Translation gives CASSPSGGGTYEQYF.

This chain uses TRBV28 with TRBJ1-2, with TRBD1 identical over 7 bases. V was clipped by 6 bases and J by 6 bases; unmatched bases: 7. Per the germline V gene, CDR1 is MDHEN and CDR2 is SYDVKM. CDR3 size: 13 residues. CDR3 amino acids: CASSPPGQDGYTF. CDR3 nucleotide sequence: TGTGCCAGCAGCCCCCCTGGACAGGATGGCTACACCTTC.

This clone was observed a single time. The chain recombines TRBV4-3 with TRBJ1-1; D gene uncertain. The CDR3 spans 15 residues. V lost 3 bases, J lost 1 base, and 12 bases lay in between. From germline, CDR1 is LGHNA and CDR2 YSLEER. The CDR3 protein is CASSQYGYQNTEAFF. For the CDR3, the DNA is TGCGCCAGCAGCCAGTACGGTTACCAGAACACTGAAGCTTTCTTT.

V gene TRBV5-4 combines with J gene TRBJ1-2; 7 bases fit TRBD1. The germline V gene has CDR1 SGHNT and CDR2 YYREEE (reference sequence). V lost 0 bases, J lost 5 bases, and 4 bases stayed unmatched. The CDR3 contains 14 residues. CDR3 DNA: TGTGCCAGCAGCTTGGGGCACAGGGGATATGGCTACACCTTC. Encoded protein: CASSLGHRGYGYTF. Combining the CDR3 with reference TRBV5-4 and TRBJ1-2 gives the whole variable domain ETGVTQSPTHLIKTRGQQVTLRCSSQSGHNTVSWYQQALGQGPQFIFQYYREEENGRGNFPPRFSGLQFPNYSSELNVNALELDDSALYLCASSLGHRGYGYTFGSGTRLTVV.

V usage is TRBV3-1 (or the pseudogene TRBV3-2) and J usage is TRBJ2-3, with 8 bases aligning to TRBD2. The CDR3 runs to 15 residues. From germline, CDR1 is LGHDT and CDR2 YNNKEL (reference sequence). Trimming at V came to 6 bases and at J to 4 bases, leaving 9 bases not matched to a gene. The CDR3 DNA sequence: TGTGCCAGCAGTCGGGACCCCGGGGGGGCAGATACGCAGTATTTT. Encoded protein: CASSRDPGGADTQYF.

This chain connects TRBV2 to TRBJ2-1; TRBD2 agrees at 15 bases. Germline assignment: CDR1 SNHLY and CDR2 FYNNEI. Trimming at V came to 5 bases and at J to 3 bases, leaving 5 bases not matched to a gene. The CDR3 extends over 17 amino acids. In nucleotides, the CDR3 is TGTGCCAGCAGTTTGGGACTAGCGGGAGGATTCTACAATGAGCAGTTCTTC. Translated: CASSLGLAGGFYNEQFF.

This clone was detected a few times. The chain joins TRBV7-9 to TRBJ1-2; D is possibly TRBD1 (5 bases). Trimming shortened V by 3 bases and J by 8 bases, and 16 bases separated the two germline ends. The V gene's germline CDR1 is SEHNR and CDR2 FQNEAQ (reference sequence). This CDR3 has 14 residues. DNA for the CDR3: TGTGCCAGCAGCTTTAACTCCAGGGTTAAAGGCTACACCTTC. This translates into CASSFNSRVKGYTF. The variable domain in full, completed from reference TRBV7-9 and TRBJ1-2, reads DTGVSQNPRHKITKRGQNVTFRCDPISEHNRLYWYRQTLGQGPEFLTYFQNEAQLEKSRLLSDRFSAERPKGSFSTLEIQRTEQGDSAMYLCASSFNSRVKGYTFGSGTRLTVV.

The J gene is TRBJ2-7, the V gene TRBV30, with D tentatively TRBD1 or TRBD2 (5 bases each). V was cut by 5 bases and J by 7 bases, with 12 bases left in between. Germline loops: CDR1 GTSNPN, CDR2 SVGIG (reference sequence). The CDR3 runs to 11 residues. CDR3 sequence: CAWGGVREQYF. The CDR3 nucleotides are TGTGCCTGGGGGGGAGTAAGGGAGCAGTACTTC.

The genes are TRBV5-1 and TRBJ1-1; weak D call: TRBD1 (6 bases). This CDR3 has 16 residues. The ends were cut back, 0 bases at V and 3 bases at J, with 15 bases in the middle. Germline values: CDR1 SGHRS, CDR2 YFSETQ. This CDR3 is CASSLEEQGPYTEAFF. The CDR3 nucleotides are TGCGCCAGCAGCTTGGAGGAACAGGGCCCTTACACTGAAGCTTTCTTT. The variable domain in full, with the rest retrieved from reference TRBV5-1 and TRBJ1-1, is KAGVTQTPRYLIKTRGQQVTLSCSPISGHRSVSWYQQTPGQGLQFLFEYFSETQRNKGNFPGRFSGRQFSNSRSEMNVSTLELGDSALYLCASSLEEQGPYTEAFFGQGTRLTVV.

The CDR3 loop reads CASSSRRTGENNEQFF. For the CDR3, the DNA is TGTGCCAGCAGCTCTAGGCGGACAGGGGAAAACAATGAGCAGTTCTTC. This chain joins TRBV9 and TRBJ2-1, with TRBD1 matching over 9 bases. The CDR3 sequence is 16 residues long. Per germline, CDR1 SGDLS and CDR2 YYNGEE. The trim removed 4 bases at V and 5 bases at J, leaving 10 bases unmatched.

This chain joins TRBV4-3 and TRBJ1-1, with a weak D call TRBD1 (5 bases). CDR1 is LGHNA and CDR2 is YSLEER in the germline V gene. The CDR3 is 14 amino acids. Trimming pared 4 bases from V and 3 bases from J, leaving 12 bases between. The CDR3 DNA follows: TGCGCCAGCAGCCGGGGGGTTGGGGACACTGAAGCTTTCTTT. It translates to CASSRGVGDTEAFF.

The CDR3, as DNA: TGTGCCACCAGCAGAGATGGACAGTCTGGAAACACCATATATTTT. It specifies CATSRDGQSGNTIYF. The chain has TRBV15 and TRBJ1-3, with D possibly matching TRBD1 (6 bases). The CDR3 spans 15 residues. Per the germline V gene, CDR1 is LNHNV and CDR2 is YYDKDF (reference sequence). V gave up 0 bases and J gave up 1 base, with 7 bases separating them.

This CDR3 is CASSYESSYNSPLHF. CDR3 sequence (DNA): TGTGCCAGCAGCTATGAGAGCTCCTATAATTCACCCCTCCACTTT. The rearrangement links TRBV7-9 to TRBJ1-6; D uncertain. Per germline, CDR1 SEHNR and CDR2 FQNEAQ (reference sequence). The germline V and J ends were trimmed by 4 bases and 0 bases, with 7 bases remaining between them. The CDR3 spans 15 residues.

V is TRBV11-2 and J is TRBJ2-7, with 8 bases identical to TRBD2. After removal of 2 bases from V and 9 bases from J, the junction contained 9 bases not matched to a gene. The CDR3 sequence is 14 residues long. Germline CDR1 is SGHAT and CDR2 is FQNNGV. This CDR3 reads CASSLSWAGGWQYF. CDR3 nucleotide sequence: TGTGCCAGCAGCTTAAGTTGGGCGGGGGGATGGCAGTACTTC.

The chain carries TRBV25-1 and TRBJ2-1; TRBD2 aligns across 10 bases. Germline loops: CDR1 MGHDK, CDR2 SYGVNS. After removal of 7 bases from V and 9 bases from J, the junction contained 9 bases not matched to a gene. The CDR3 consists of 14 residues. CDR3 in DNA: TGTGCCAGCATGGGAAGCGGGAGGGCCAGTGAGCAGTTCTTC. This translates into CASMGSGRASEQFF.

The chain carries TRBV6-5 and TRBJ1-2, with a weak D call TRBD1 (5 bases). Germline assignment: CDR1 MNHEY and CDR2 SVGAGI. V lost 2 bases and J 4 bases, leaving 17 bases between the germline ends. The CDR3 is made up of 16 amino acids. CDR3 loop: CASSYGGTAAAYGYTF. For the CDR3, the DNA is TGTGCCAGCAGTTACGGAGGGACCGCGGCCGCCTATGGCTACACCTTC.

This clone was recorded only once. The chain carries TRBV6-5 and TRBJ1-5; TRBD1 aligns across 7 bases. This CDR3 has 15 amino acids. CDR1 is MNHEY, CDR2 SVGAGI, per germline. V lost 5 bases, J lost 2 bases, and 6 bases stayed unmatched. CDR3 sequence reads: CASSPTGYGNQPQHF. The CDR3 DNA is TGTGCCAGCAGTCCGACAGGGTACGGCAATCAGCCCCAGCATTTT.